This is a list of T cell receptor beta chains from one sample in a study of blood T cell repertoires in COVID-19. Clones were read by immunoSEQ multiplex PCR, and TCRdb kept only the in-frame ones, dropping some. In the table there are about 280,000 clones, approximately 81% of which are singletons. Sequences were obtained from PBMCs or T cells enriched from blood (not recorded which). The source is a woman between 50 and 59 years old who had recovered from COVID-19. Each CDR3 is given with its conserved first and last residue. D genes are given only for firm matches. Size values are once, few and many counts, or a class for expanded clones, and some rows have none.

.	14	TRBV9	.	TRBJ1-2	CASSPQPGGYGYTF	TGTGCCAGCAGCCCACAACCGGGAGGTTATGGCTACACCTTC
.	15	TRBV5-4	.	TRBJ2-7	CASSAAGTALLKQYF	TGTGCCAGCAGCGCGGCCGGGACTGCGCTTTTGAAGCAGTACTTC
.	14	TRBV6-1	.	TRBJ1-6	CASSEEDSVSPLHF	TGTGCCAGCAGTGAAGAGGACAGCGTTTCACCCCTCCACTTT
.	13	TRBV5-1	TRBD2	TRBJ2-4	CASSLGEGNIQYF	TGCGCCAGCAGCCTTGGGGAGGGGAACATTCAGTACTTC
.	15	TRBV7-2	TRBD1	TRBJ2-1	CASSESGTGENEQFF	TGTGCCAGCAGCGAATCGGGGACAGGGGAAAATGAGCAGTTCTTC
few	13	TRBV11-3	.	TRBJ1-1	CASSSGVNTEAFF	TGTGCCAGCAGCTCCGGGGTTAACACTGAAGCTTTCTTT
few	17	TRBV7-6	TRBD1	TRBJ1-1	CASSLSQGVRPLTEAFF	TGTGCCAGCAGCTTATCCCAGGGGGTCCGTCCCCTCACTGAAGCTTTCTTT
.	14	TRBV6-6	.	TRBJ2-2	CASTLGLEGGELFF	TGTGCCAGCACCCTGGGCCTAGAGGGCGGGGAGCTGTTTTTT
.	12	TRBV30	TRBD2	TRBJ2-7	CASGLGNVEQYF	TGTGCCTCCGGACTAGGTAACGTCGAGCAGTACTTC
.	16	TRBV6-5	.	TRBJ2-6	CASSYSKLSGANVLTF	TGTGCCAGCAGTTACTCGAAACTTTCTGGGGCCAACGTCCTGACTTTC
.	15	TRBV19	TRBD2	TRBJ2-1	CASSIGSSGSDEQFF	TGTGCCAGTAGTATAGGGTCTAGCGGGAGTGATGAGCAGTTCTTC
.	13	TRBV2	.	TRBJ1-4	CASGNRAGEKLFF	TGTGCCAGCGGGAACAGGGCCGGGGAAAAACTGTTTTTT
.	14	TRBV2	.	TRBJ1-5	CASSREGNNQPQHF	TGTGCCAGCAGCCGGGAGGGAAACAATCAGCCCCAGCATTTT
.	15	TRBV11-3	TRBD1	TRBJ2-1	CASSLGTGSYNEQFF	TGTGCCAGCAGCCTCGGGACAGGGTCCTACAATGAGCAGTTCTTC
.	19	TRBV30	.	TRBJ1-5	CAWSVFEQGKGRSNQPQHF	TGTGCCTGGAGTGTATTTGAACAGGGAAAGGGTAGGAGCAATCAGCCCCAGCATTTT
.	17	TRBV9	TRBD1	TRBJ1-1	CASSVGVGQGYLTEAFF	TGTGCCAGCAGCGTAGGGGTGGGACAGGGGTATCTCACTGAAGCTTTCTTT
many	15	TRBV5-1	.	TRBJ2-1	CASSLISVGYNEQFF	TGCGCCAGCAGCTTGATTAGCGTGGGGTACAATGAGCAGTTCTTC
.	15	TRBV4-3	.	TRBJ2-6	CASRGWSSGANVLTF	TGCGCCAGCAGAGGTTGGAGTTCTGGGGCCAACGTCCTGACTTTC
.	17	TRBV7-2	TRBD2	TRBJ2-7	CASSSDSRSGSPYEQYF	TGTGCCAGCAGCTCAGACTCTCGTAGCGGGAGCCCCTACGAGCAGTACTTC
.	16	TRBV5-5	.	TRBJ1-3	CASSLDFGRRGNTIYF	TGTGCCAGCAGCTTGGATTTTGGGCGTCGGGGAAACACCATATATTTT
.	15	TRBV6-5	TRBD1	TRBJ2-5	CASSYSKGQAKAQYF	TGTGCCAGCAGTTACTCGAAGGGACAGGCCAAGGCCCAGTACTTC
.	16	TRBV4-1	.	TRBJ1-1	CASSQDPQVPGTEAFF	TGCGCCAGCAGCCAAGATCCCCAGGTCCCAGGTACTGAAGCTTTCTTT
few	14	TRBV27	.	TRBJ1-1	CASSLGLGSTEAFF	TGTGCCAGCAGTTTAGGGTTAGGGAGCACTGAAGCTTTCTTT
.	14	TRBV6-5	.	TRBJ2-1	CASTPGGSYNEQFF	TGTGCCAGCACCCCAGGTGGCTCCTACAATGAGCAGTTCTTC
.	12	TRBV19	.	TRBJ1-2	CASSISIGGYTF	TGTGCCAGTAGTATAAGCATTGGTGGCTACACCTTC
.	15	TRBV19	.	TRBJ1-5	CASSIGGSVNQPQHF	TGTGCCAGTAGTATAGGGGGCAGCGTCAATCAGCCCCAGCATTTT
.	14	TRBV6-5	.	TRBJ1-5	CASSYSGGNQPQHF	TGTGCCAGCAGTTACTCGGGGGGGAATCAGCCCCAGCATTTT
.	14	TRBV5-6	TRBD2	TRBJ2-7	CASSSGTSRYEQYF	TGTGCCAGCAGCTCCGGGACTAGCAGATACGAGCAGTACTTC
.	18	TRBV7-2	TRBD2	TRBJ2-7	CASSSPPGSGGASDEQYF	TGTGCCAGCAGCTCCCCCCCAGGCAGCGGGGGGGCCTCTGACGAGCAGTACTTC
.	15	TRBV5-6	TRBD2	TRBJ2-1	CASSFLSGRGDEQFF	TGTGCCAGCAGCTTTCTAAGCGGGAGAGGGGATGAGCAGTTCTTC
.	13	TRBV6-5	.	TRBJ2-1	CASTRTTGDEQFF	TGTGCCAGCACCCGCACGACAGGAGATGAGCAGTTCTTC
.	13	TRBV29-1	.	TRBJ2-3	CSVAPLGTDTQYF	TGCAGCGTTGCCCCCCTCGGGACAGATACGCAGTATTTT
.	16	TRBV7-9	.	TRBJ1-4	CASRRGAVTTNEKLFF	TGTGCCAGCAGGCGGGGGGCAGTAACAACTAATGAAAAACTGTTTTTT
.	17	TRBV28	.	TRBJ1-3	CASNSAGQGFTGNTIYF	TGTGCCAGCAACAGCGCCGGGCAGGGCTTCACCGGAAACACCATATATTTT
.	13	TRBV9	.	TRBJ1-3	CASSVDPGSTIYF	TGTGCCAGCAGCGTAGATCCGGGAAGCACCATATATTTT
.	19	TRBV19	.	TRBJ2-2	CASSNHGLGRGSNTGELFF	TGTGCCAGTAGTAATCACGGTCTTGGGCGGGGTTCGAACACCGGGGAGCTGTTTTTT
.	14	TRBV10-3	.	TRBJ2-3	CAISESTGSDTQYF	TGTGCCATCAGTGAGTCGACAGGTTCAGATACGCAGTATTTT
.	15	TRBV5-1	.	TRBJ1-4	CASSPLGGVNEKLFF	TGCGCCAGCAGCCCCCTCGGAGGGGTTAATGAAAAACTGTTTTTT
few	17	TRBV4-3	TRBD2	TRBJ2-2	CASSQDWGGRATGELFF	TGCGCCAGCAGCCAAGATTGGGGCGGGAGGGCAACCGGGGAGCTGTTTTTT
.	16	TRBV6-2/TRBV6-3	TRBD2	TRBJ2-1	CASSYSLRLAGAEQFF	TGTGCCAGCAGTTACTCGTTACGACTAGCGGGGGCCGAGCAGTTCTTC
once	17	TRBV7-6	TRBD1	TRBJ2-2	CASSRMWGQGDTGELFF	TGTGCCAGCAGCCGCATGTGGGGACAGGGGGACACCGGGGAGCTGTTTTTT
.	16	TRBV6-1	.	TRBJ1-4	CASSAREAGGNEKLFF	TGTGCCAGCAGTGCGAGGGAGGCGGGGGGTAATGAAAAACTGTTTTTT
.	14	TRBV5-1	TRBD1	TRBJ1-1	CASSAGTGSTEAFF	TGCGCCAGCAGCGCCGGGACAGGGAGTACTGAAGCTTTCTTT
.	13	TRBV14	.	TRBJ1-2	CASSMDLSYGYTF	TGTGCCAGCAGCATGGACTTAAGCTATGGCTACACCTTC
.	15	TRBV28	.	TRBJ1-1	CASSPAYGGGTEAFF	TGTGCCAGCAGTCCAGCGTATGGGGGAGGAACTGAAGCTTTCTTT
.	15	TRBV5-1	.	TRBJ1-1	CASSLGTVGNTEAFF	TGCGCCAGCAGCTTGGGGACAGTCGGGAACACTGAAGCTTTCTTT
.	14	TRBV27	TRBD1	TRBJ1-1	CASSLFLGQTEAFF	TGTGCCAGCAGTTTATTTCTGGGACAGACGGAAGCTTTCTTT
.	13	TRBV19	.	TRBJ2-2	CASTHVRAGELFF	TGTGCCAGTACCCACGTGAGGGCCGGGGAGCTGTTTTTT
.	14	TRBV15	TRBD1	TRBJ1-1	CVTSSRTGRTEAFF	TGTGTCACCAGCAGTAGGACAGGTAGGACTGAAGCTTTCTTT
once	15	TRBV5-1	.	TRBJ1-6	CASSFRPGENSPLHF	TGCGCCAGCAGCTTTCGTCCCGGAGAGAATTCACCCCTCCACTTT